Listed here are 26 T cell receptor beta chains from one sample, sequenced in a study of CD8+ T cells in alopecia areata. Extracted from the samples, RNA was reverse transcribed into cDNA to serve as the sequencing template. TCRdb's copy holds only in-frame clones and misses some; the assay was immunoSEQ multiplex PCR. The sample has some 130,000 clones; 45% to 65% are singletons. Sample: CD4+ T cells sorted from blood, taken at week 0. Source of these receptors: a human donor with alopecia areata.

This clone appeared a single time. V gene TRBV27 combines with J gene TRBJ2-3; possible D gene TRBD1, 5 bases. Germline V lookup: CDR1 MNHEY, CDR2 SMNVEV (reference sequence). V lost 1 base and J 0 bases, leaving 11 bases between the germline ends. The CDR3 spans 16 residues. This CDR3 is CASSLFSGSSTDTQYF. For the CDR3, the DNA is TGTGCCAGCAGTTTATTTTCAGGGTCTAGCACAGATACGCAGTATTTT.

V usage is TRBV25-1 and J usage is TRBJ1-5, with unresolved D. In germline, CDR1 is MGHDK, CDR2 SYGVNS. There are 12 residues in the CDR3. V lost 7 bases and J 4 bases, leaving 8 bases between the germline ends. CDR3 sequence (DNA): TGTGCCAGCACCGGGTTTAATCAGCCCCAGCATTTT. Translation: CASTGFNQPQHF.

The gene calls are TRBV19 and TRBJ2-3, with TRBD2 matching 7 bases. Unmatched junction bases numbered 9, after V lost 3 bases and J lost 6 bases. CDR1 LNHDA and CDR2 SQIVND come from the germline V gene (reference sequence). CDR3 length: 15 residues. The CDR3 coding sequence is TGTGCCAGTAGTATTGGTAAGCGGGGTTCGGATACGCAGTATTTT. It is translated as CASSIGKRGSDTQYF. The variable domain in full, completed from reference TRBV19 and TRBJ2-3, reads DGGITQSPKYLFRKEGQNVTLSCEQNLNHDAMYWYRQDPGQGLRLIYYSQIVNDFQKGDIAEGYSVSREKKESFPLTVTSAQKNPTAFYLCASSIGKRGSDTQYFGPGTRLTVL.

This clone appeared once. V is TRBV1 and J is TRBJ2-6; TRBD1, the table's D call, lacks a check against the DNA. TRBV1 is noted as a pseudogene. The CDR3 length is 18 residues. CDR3 sequence (DNA): TGCACCAGCAGTCCCAATGGTTGTGCACAAAGTCGGGCCAACGTCCTGACTTTC. Translating gives CTSSPNGCAQSRANVLTF.

There are a few counts of this clone. This chain uses TRBV23-1 with TRBJ2-7; 9 bases map to TRBD1. TRBV23-1 is an ORF; its function is uncertain. V dropped 6 bases and J dropped 3; count of bases not matched to a gene: 0. CDR3 length equals 12 residues. The CDR3 DNA reads TGCGCCAGCAGGGACAGGGGCTACGAGCAGTACTTC. This sequence encodes CASRDRGYEQYF.

CDR3 bases: TGCAGCGTTACCGCCCCGAGGGAAGAGACCCAGTACTTC. The encoded protein is CSVTAPREETQYF. The J gene is TRBJ2-5, the V gene TRBV29-1; D perhaps matches TRBD2 (5 bases). The ends were cut back, 5 bases at V and 3 bases at J, with 13 bases in the middle. In germline, CDR1 is SQVTM, CDR2 ANQGSEA. This CDR3 spans 13 amino acids.

The sample holds a few counts of this clone. The V call is TRBV11-2, the J call TRBJ2-1; either TRBD1 or TRBD2 may supply D (6 bases each). With 1 base removed from V and 5 bases from J, the gap between germline ends came to 12 bases. CDR3 length: 15 residues. Germline loops: CDR1 SGHAT, CDR2 FQNNGV. The CDR3 DNA is TGTGCCAGCAGCTTAGGGCGAGGGGGGCACAATGAGCAGTTCTTC. The encoded protein is CASSLGRGGHNEQFF.

This chain connects TRBV30 to TRBJ2-5; D unresolved. Germline values: CDR1 GTSNPN, CDR2 SVGIG (reference sequence). V was pared by 3 bases and J by 5 bases, with 10 bases between. The CDR3 has 12 amino acids. CDR3 in amino acids: CAWRLIGETQYF. In DNA, the CDR3 is TGTGCCTGGAGACTGATAGGCGAGACCCAGTACTTC.

J is TRBJ1-5 and V is TRBV18; D is uncertain. Trimming cost V 5 bases and J 6 bases, with 14 bases left between them. Germline V gives CDR1 KGHSH, CDR2 LQKENI. CDR3 size: 14 residues. CDR3 region: CASSSDSGGQPQHF. As DNA, the CDR3 is TGTGCCAGCTCATCTGACTCTGGCGGTCAGCCCCAGCATTTT.

The genes are TRBV4-3 and TRBJ2-7, with D perhaps TRBD2 (6 bases). This CDR3 spans 13 amino acids. V dropped 4 bases and J dropped 7 bases, with 14 bases sitting between them. The germline gives CDR1 LGHNA, CDR2 YSLEER. CDR3 nucleotide sequence: TGCGCCAGCAGCCTCTGGGCCGGAGGGGAGCAGTACTTC. It encodes CASSLWAGGEQYF.

This clone was observed a handful of times. The J gene is TRBJ2-2, the V gene TRBV28; 9 bases agree with TRBD2. J gave up 5 bases and V 5 bases, and 3 bases lay outside the gene matches. CDR3 length: 14 residues. The germline V gene encodes CDR1 MDHEN and CDR2 SYDVKM. The CDR3 loop reads CASSISGRTGELFF. Written as DNA, the CDR3 is TGTGCCAGCAGTATAAGCGGGAGGACCGGGGAGCTGTTTTTT.

This clone was seen a handful of times. The chain couples TRBV30 to TRBJ1-1; D is unclear. CDR3 length equals 12 residues. Germline values: CDR1 GTSNPN, CDR2 SVGIG (reference sequence). V was shortened by 5 bases and J by 3 bases, with 10 bases between the two germline ends. CDR3 in amino acids: CAWGPGDTEAFF. CDR3 bases: TGTGCCTGGGGTCCCGGGGACACTGAAGCTTTCTTT.

The chain joins TRBV7-8 to TRBJ1-2; D is uncertain. Germline-derived CDR1 and CDR2 are SGHVS and FQNEAQ. Trimming cost V 5 bases and J 4 bases, with 14 bases left between them. This CDR3 is 14 amino acids long. In DNA form, the CDR3 reads TGTGCCAGCAGCCGGGAGGAGGGCGGCTATGGCTACACCTTC. Its protein product is CASSREEGGYGYTF.

The chain has TRBV7-2 and TRBJ2-5, with D hard to call. This CDR3 contains 13 residues. Germline CDR1 reads SGHTA; CDR2 reads FQGNSA. With 5 bases removed from V and 3 bases from J, the gap between germline ends came to 10 bases. CDR3 coding DNA: TGTGCCAGCAGCCCCGGTGGGGAAGAGACCCAGTACTTC. As protein: CASSPGGEETQYF.

The chain uses TRBV7-2 and TRBJ2-7; TRBD2 aligns across 7 bases. There are 15 residues in the CDR3. Germline V gene sequence: CDR1 SGHTA, CDR2 FQGNSA. Losses at the gene ends were 3 bases for V and 3 bases for J; bases not matched to a gene: 8. DNA of the CDR3: TGTGCCAGCAGCTTCATTCGGGGCGGGAGCTACGAGCAGTACTTC. This gives the protein CASSFIRGGSYEQYF.

The chain uses TRBV18 and TRBJ2-3; 7 nucleotides match TRBD2. Germline lookup yields CDR1 KGHSH and CDR2 LQKENI. The CDR3 length is 15 residues. With V trimmed by 6 bases and J by 3 bases, 9 bases remained unmatched. The CDR3 sequence is CASSARLAATDTQYF. CDR3 DNA: TGTGCCAGCTCGGCTAGACTAGCTGCAACAGATACGCAGTATTTT.

This clone was counted once. The chain links TRBV7-9 to TRBJ2-5, with D perhaps given as TRBD1 or TRBD2 (5 bases each). Per the germline V gene, CDR1 is SEHNR and CDR2 is FQNEAQ (reference sequence). The CDR3 runs to 12 residues. V lost 2 bases to trimming and J lost 5 bases, with 6 bases between them. The CDR3 DNA follows: TGTGCCAGCAGCTTATGGGGGGAGACCCAGTACTTC. Translated, it gives CASSLWGETQYF.

V usage is TRBV2 and J usage is TRBJ2-5; D gene uncertain. With 6 bases removed from V and 6 bases from J, the gap between germline ends came to 11 bases. Germline CDR1 and CDR2: SNHLY and FYNNEI. The CDR3 extends over 12 amino acids. The CDR3 DNA sequence: TGTGCCAGCAGCACCCTGTTACAGACCCAGTACTTC. Residues: CASSTLLQTQYF. Using reference TRBV2 and TRBJ2-5 for the parts outside the CDR3, the full variable domain is EPEVTQTPSHQVTQMGQEVILRCVPISNHLYFYWYRQILGQKVEFLVSFYNNEISEKSEIFDDQFSVERPDGSNFTLKIRSTKLEDSAMYFCASSTLLQTQYFGPGTRLLVL.

This clone was seen a few times. V gene TRBV7-9 combines with J gene TRBJ1-1; possibly TRBD1 for D (5 bases). The CDR3 consists of 15 residues. Per the germline V gene, CDR1 is SEHNR and CDR2 is FQNEAQ (reference sequence). V was cut by 1 base and J by 0 bases, with 9 bases left in between. The CDR3 region is CASSLGAGMNTEAFF. DNA of the CDR3: TGTGCCAGCAGCTTAGGGGCAGGGATGAACACTGAAGCTTTCTTT.

In DNA, the CDR3 is TGCGCCAGCAGGGGTAGTGGGGAAGCTTTCTTT. This codes for CASRGSGEAFF. This sequence joins TRBV4-3 and TRBJ1-1; D gene unclear. The germline V and J ends were trimmed by 6 bases and 8 bases, with 10 bases remaining between them. The CDR3 is made up of 11 amino acids. Looked up from germline, CDR1 is LGHNA and CDR2 is YSLEER.

The gene calls are TRBV18 and TRBJ2-3; D remains ambiguous. The germline gives CDR1 KGHSH, CDR2 LQKENI. The CDR3 consists of 12 residues. V gave up 6 bases and J gave up 4 bases, with 8 bases separating them. The CDR3 here is CASSLMADTQYF. The CDR3 DNA is TGTGCCAGCTCTTTGATGGCAGATACGCAGTATTTT.

The CDR3 protein is CASTSTGTGGSEQYF. CDR3 nucleotides: TGTGCCAGCACCTCGACCGGGACAGGGGGCTCAGAGCAGTACTTC. The V and J genes are TRBV6-6 and TRBJ2-7; TRBD1 agrees at 12 bases. Losses at the gene ends were 7 bases for V and 7 bases for J; bases not matched to a gene: 11. The CDR3 extends over 15 amino acids. CDR1 MNHNY and CDR2 SVGAGI come from the germline V gene (reference sequence).

This clone showed up just a few times. V usage is TRBV18 and J usage is TRBJ2-6, with D maybe TRBD2 (5 bases). Germline values: CDR1 KGHSH, CDR2 LQKENI. Trimming took 3 bases from V and 1 from J, leaving 7 bases between them. The CDR3 consists of 15 residues. As DNA, the CDR3 is TGTGCCAGCTCACCGACGGGGTCTGGGGCCAACGTCCTGACTTTC. It encodes CASSPTGSGANVLTF.

The V and J genes are TRBV5-1 and TRBJ1-5, with 7 positions matching TRBD1. After removal of 4 bases from V and 1 base from J, the junction contained 8 bases not matched to a gene. Germline V gene sequence: CDR1 SGHRS, CDR2 YFSETQ. This CDR3 comprises 16 residues. Here the CDR3 reads CASSPGTAKSNQPQHF. The CDR3 DNA is TGCGCCAGCAGCCCAGGGACAGCCAAGAGCAATCAGCCCCAGCATTTT.

The V call is TRBV5-1, the J call TRBJ1-1; the D is unclear. V was clipped by 1 base and J by 3 bases, with 13 bases between them. CDR3 length: 15 amino acids. The germline CDR1 and CDR2 sequences are SGHRS and YFSETQ. CDR3 DNA: TGCGCCAGCAGCTTGAATCGGGGAGGGTACACTGAAGCTTTCTTT. It encodes CASSLNRGGYTEAFF. Full variable domain (outside the CDR3, taken from reference TRBV5-1 and TRBJ1-1): KAGVTQTPRYLIKTRGQQVTLSCSPISGHRSVSWYQQTPGQGLQFLFEYFSETQRNKGNFPGRFSGRQFSNSRSEMNVSTLELGDSALYLCASSLNRGGYTEAFFGQGTRLTVV.

This clone was seen only a few times. V usage is TRBV10-3 and J usage is TRBJ1-3; TRBD1 is a possible D gene (6 bases). The CDR3 runs to 17 residues. Trimming took off 6 bases at V and 0 bases at J, with 18 bases between the two ends. Germline lookup yields CDR1 ENHRY and CDR2 SYGVKD. CDR3 region: CAISKYQQGSSGNTIYF. Written as DNA, the CDR3 is TGTGCCATCAGCAAGTATCAACAGGGCAGCTCTGGAAACACCATATATTTT.